Following are 6 T cell receptor beta chains from one sample sequenced in a study of blood T cell repertoires in COVID-19. Profiling relied on immunoSEQ multiplex PCR, and the TCRdb table lists in-frame clones only, not all of them. The sample consists of over 150,000 clones, 70% to 90% of them appearing once. The specimen sequenced was peripheral blood. These receptor sequences come from a man in his forties or fifties with COVID-19, enrolled during active disease.

This chain uses TRBV6-5 with TRBJ2-3; D is perhaps TRBD2 (5 bases). V lost 10 bases and J 1 base, leaving 18 bases between the germline ends. The CDR3 spans 15 residues. Germline V lookup: CDR1 MNHEY, CDR2 SVGAGI. The CDR3 DNA follows: TGTGCCAACTTCCGAGCGGCGGGCGGCACAGATACGCAGTATTTT. Translated, it gives CANFRAAGGTDTQYF.

The rearrangement joins TRBV30 to TRBJ1-4; 8 nucleotides align to TRBD1. With 2 bases clipped from V and 7 bases from J, the junction kept 21 bases outside the gene matches. Germline CDR1 reads GTSNPN; CDR2 reads SVGIG (reference sequence). The CDR3 contains 19 residues. CDR3 coding DNA: TGTGCCTGGAGTCCTAGAGGGGACAGGTCCTTAAGGGGGAGTGAAAAACTGTTTTTT. Translation gives CAWSPRGDRSLRGSEKLFF.

The rearrangement joins TRBV10-1 to TRBJ1-4; 7 positions agree with TRBD1. The ends lost 6 bases at V and 0 bases at J; junction bases unmatched: 7. This CDR3 region has 16 residues. CDR1 and CDR2 from the germline V gene are WNHNN and SYGVQD (reference sequence). CDR3: CASRTGRRATNEKLFF. The CDR3 region has the DNA TGCGCCAGCAGGACAGGGAGGAGAGCAACTAATGAAAAACTGTTTTTT.

The V and J genes are TRBV19 and TRBJ1-4; TRBD1 matches 7 bases. CDR1 is LNHDA, CDR2 SQIVND, per germline (reference sequence). The CDR3 is 14 amino acids. Germline trimming cut 2 bases from V and 4 bases from J; bases unmatched to any gene: 1. CDR3 nucleotide sequence: TGTGCCAGTAGTATAAGACAGGGTAATGAAAAACTGTTTTTT. Its translation: CASSIRQGNEKLFF.

V usage is TRBV19 and J usage is TRBJ1-1; 7 nucleotides align to TRBD1. V was clipped by 10 bases and J by 0 bases; unmatched bases: 17. Germline-derived CDR1 and CDR2 are LNHDA and SQIVND (reference sequence). CDR3 length: 17 residues. The DNA of the CDR3 is TGTGCCACAACCTCCCGGACAGGCGGAATAATGAACACTGAAGCTTTCTTT. Its protein product is CATTSRTGGIMNTEAFF.

The CDR3 nucleotides read TGCGCCAGCAGCTCACAGGGTGGCGGCTACACCTTC. This codes for CASSSQGGGYTF. This chain connects TRBV5-1 to TRBJ1-2; tentatively, D is TRBD1 (6 bases). Looked up from germline, CDR1 is SGHRS and CDR2 is YFSETQ. The CDR3 is 12 residues long. With 3 bases removed from V and 8 bases from J, the gap between germline ends came to 11 bases.